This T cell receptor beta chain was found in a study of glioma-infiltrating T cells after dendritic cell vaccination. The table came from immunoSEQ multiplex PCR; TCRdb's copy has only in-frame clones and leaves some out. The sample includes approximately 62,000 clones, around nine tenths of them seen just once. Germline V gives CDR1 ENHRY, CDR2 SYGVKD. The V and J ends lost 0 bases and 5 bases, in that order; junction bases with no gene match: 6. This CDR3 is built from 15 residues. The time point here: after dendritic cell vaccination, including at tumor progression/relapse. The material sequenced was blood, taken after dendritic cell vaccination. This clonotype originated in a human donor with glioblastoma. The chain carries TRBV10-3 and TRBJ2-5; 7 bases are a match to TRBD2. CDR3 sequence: CAISESQAGRETQYF. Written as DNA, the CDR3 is TGTGCCATCAGTGAGTCCCAAGCGGGGAGGGAGACCCAGTACTTC.